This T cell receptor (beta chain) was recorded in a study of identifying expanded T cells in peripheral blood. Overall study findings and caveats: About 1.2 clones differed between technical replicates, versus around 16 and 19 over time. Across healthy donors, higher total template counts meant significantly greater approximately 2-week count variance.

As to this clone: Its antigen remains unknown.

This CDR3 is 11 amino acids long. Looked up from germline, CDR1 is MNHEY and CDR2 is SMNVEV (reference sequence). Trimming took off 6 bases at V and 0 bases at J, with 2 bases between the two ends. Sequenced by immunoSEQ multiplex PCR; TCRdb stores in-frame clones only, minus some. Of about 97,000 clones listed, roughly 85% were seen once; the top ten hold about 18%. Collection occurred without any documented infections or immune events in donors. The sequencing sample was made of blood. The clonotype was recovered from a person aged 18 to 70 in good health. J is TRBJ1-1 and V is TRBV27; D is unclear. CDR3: CASRVNTEAFF. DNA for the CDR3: TGTGCCAGCAGGGTGAACACTGAAGCTTTCTTT.